This T cell receptor beta chain appears in the sequencing data of a study of identical twins. Template switching (which added a universal primer site) was used, and cDNA carried unique molecular identifiers. TCRdb re-called the 5' RACE reads through MiXCR, storing one row per CDR3 protein. Among approximately 590,000 distinct CDR3 sequences listed, 9.5% to 10% were seen once. This clonotype was seen repeatedly, ten times or more. This sample was also put to use in a study of yellow fever vaccine responses in identical twins.

Specimen: PBMCs. The TCR was taken from a woman under 30 in good health.

CDR3 nucleotide sequence: TGCAGCGCCTTAGCGGGAGAATCGTTCTACGAGCAGTACTTC. Amino acids: CSALAGESFYEQYF. The chain is built from TRBV29-1 and TRBJ2-7, with 9 bases fitting TRBD2. After removal of 7 bases from V and 3 bases from J, the junction contained 10 bases not matched to a gene. The CDR3 runs 14 residues. CDR1 and CDR2 (germline): SQVTM, ANQGSEA.